This record concerns one T cell receptor (beta chain) sequence. The antigen remains undetermined. Generated by immunoSEQ multiplex PCR, the TCRdb table keeps only in-frame clones and is missing some. The sample contains 25,000 to 35,000 clones, under 75% of which appear only once. This entry belongs to a study of PD-1 blockade in classical Hodgkin lymphoma. Study context: Patients got intravenous nivolumab 3 mg/kg every 2 weeks. Overall study findings and caveats: Among the patients, those starting nivolumab under 1 year after ASCT were excluded.

There was relapse after autologous stem cell transplantation in every patient, and there was variation in brentuximab vedotin exposure. CDR1 is MNHEY and CDR2 is SMNVEV in the germline V gene (reference sequence). Trimming removed 0 bases at V and 2 bases at J, with 14 bases between. The CDR3 is made up of 16 amino acids. Source: peripheral blood mononuclear cells (PBMCs), taken before the second cycle of nivolumab. The TCR was taken from a human donor with classical Hodgkin lymphoma. The chain couples TRBV27 to TRBJ2-7, with D perhaps TRBD1 (5 bases). The CDR3 loop is CASSLSRDSVPYEQYV. The CDR3 DNA sequence: TGTGCCAGCAGTTTATCCCGTGACAGTGTTCCCTACGAGCAGTACGTC.